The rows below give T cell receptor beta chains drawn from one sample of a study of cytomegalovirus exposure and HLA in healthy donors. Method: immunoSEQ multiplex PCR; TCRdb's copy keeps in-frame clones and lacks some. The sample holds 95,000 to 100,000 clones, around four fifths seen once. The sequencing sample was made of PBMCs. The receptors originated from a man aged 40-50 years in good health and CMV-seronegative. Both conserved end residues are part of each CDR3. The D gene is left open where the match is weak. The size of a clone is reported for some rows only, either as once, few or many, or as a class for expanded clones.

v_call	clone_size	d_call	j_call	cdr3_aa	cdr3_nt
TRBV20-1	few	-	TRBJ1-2	CSARDGAGYTF	TGCAGTGCTAGAGATGGGGCTGGCTACACCTTC
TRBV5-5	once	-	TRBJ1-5	CASSTSTGPEQPQHF	TGTGCCAGCAGCACCTCGACAGGCCCAGAGCAGCCCCAGCATTTT
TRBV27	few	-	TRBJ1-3	CASIYMGPSSGNTIYF	TGTGCCAGCATCTATATGGGGCCCAGCTCTGGAAACACCATATATTTT
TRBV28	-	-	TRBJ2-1	CASSFVDSYNEQFF	TGTGCCAGCAGTTTCGTTGACAGCTACAATGAGCAGTTCTTC
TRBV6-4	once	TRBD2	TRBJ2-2	CASRGSGAYGELFF	TGTGCCAGCAGAGGTAGCGGGGCATACGGGGAGCTGTTTTTT
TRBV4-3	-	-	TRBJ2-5	CASSQDVHSQETQYF	TGCGCCAGCAGCCAAGATGTACACAGTCAAGAGACCCAGTACTTC
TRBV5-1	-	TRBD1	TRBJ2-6	CASGDRAPSGANVLTF	TGCGCCAGCGGGGACAGGGCGCCCTCTGGGGCCAACGTCCTGACTTTC
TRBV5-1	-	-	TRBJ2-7	CASSFTINRDEQYF	TGCGCCAGCAGCTTCACTATAAACAGGGACGAGCAGTACTTC
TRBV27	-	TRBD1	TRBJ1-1	CASLPPGGWTEAFF	TGTGCCTCCCTCCCGCCAGGGGGATGGACTGAAGCTTTCTTT
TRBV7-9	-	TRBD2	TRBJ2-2	CASSFPTSGSTGELFF	TGTGCCAGCAGCTTTCCGACTAGCGGGAGCACCGGGGAGCTGTTTTTT
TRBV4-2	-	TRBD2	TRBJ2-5	CASSLTSGGAFETQYF	TGTGCCAGCAGCCTTACTAGCGGGGGGGCCTTTGAGACCCAGTACTTC
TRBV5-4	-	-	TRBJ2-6	CASSLVQGFSGANVLTF	TGTGCCAGCAGCTTGGTCCAGGGGTTCTCTGGGGCCAACGTCCTGACTTTC
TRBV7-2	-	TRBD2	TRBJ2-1	CASSLGLAWNEQFF	TGTGCCAGCAGCTTGGGACTAGCGTGGAATGAGCAGTTCTTC
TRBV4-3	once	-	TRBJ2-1	CASSQETRDEQFF	TGCGCCAGCAGCCAAGAAACGCGGGACGAGCAGTTCTTC
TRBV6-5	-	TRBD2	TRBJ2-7	CASSYSRLAASYEQYF	TGTGCCAGCAGTTACTCGAGACTAGCGGCCTCCTACGAGCAGTACTTC
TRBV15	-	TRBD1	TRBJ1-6	CATSRLGQENSPLHF	TGTGCCACCAGCAGGTTAGGACAGGAGAATTCACCCCTCCACTTT
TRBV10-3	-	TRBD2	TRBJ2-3	CAISEAASGSTGDTQYF	TGTGCCATCAGTGAGGCAGCTAGCGGGTCTACGGGCGATACGCAGTATTTT
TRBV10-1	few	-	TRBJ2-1	CASSEGSGRPYNEQFF	TGCGCCAGCAGTGAAGGTAGTGGGCGACCCTACAATGAGCAGTTCTTC
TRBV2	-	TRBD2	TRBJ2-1	CASRETSGMGNEQFF	TGTGCCAGCAGGGAGACTAGCGGGATGGGGAATGAGCAGTTCTTC
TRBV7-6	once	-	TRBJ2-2	CASSLYVRAGIYNTGELFF	TGTGCCAGCAGCTTATATGTTAGGGCGGGAATATACAACACCGGGGAGCTGTTTTTT
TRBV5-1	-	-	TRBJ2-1	CASHETGSYNEQFF	TGCGCCAGCCACGAAACGGGTTCCTACAATGAGCAGTTCTTC
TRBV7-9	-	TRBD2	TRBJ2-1	CASRPPGGALSDEQFF	TGTGCCAGCAGACCGCCCGGGGGGGCGCTTAGCGATGAGCAGTTCTTC
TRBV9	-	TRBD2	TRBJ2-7	CASSVEVAGVSEQYF	TGTGCCAGCAGCGTAGAAGTAGCGGGAGTGTCCGAGCAGTACTTC
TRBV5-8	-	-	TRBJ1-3	CASSLSQGRNTIYF	TGTGCCAGCAGCTTGTCGCAGGGCAGAAACACCATATATTTT
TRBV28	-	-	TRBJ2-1	CASSKEQGNEQFF	TGTGCCAGCAGCAAAGAACAGGGCAATGAGCAGTTCTTC
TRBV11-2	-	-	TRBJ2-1	CASRNWGRGAFGSYNEQFF	TGTGCCAGCAGGAATTGGGGCAGGGGCGCCTTTGGATCCTACAATGAGCAGTTCTTC
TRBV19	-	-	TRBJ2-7	CASSGGLRGYEQYF	TGTGCCAGTAGTGGGGGTTTGCGGGGCTACGAGCAGTACTTC
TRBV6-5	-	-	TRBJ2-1	CASSNRAMVKNEQFF	TGTGCCAGCAGCAACAGGGCCATGGTGAAGAATGAGCAGTTCTTC
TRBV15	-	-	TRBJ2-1	CATSRDNIGGTGNEQFF	TGTGCCACCAGCAGAGATAATATTGGGGGGACCGGCAATGAGCAGTTCTTC
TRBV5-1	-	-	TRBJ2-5	CASSSLQGEETQYF	TGCGCCAGCAGCTCCCTACAGGGAGAAGAGACCCAGTACTTC
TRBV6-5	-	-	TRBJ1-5	CASSYSRVDQPQHF	TGTGCCAGCAGTTACTCGAGAGTCGATCAGCCCCAGCATTTT
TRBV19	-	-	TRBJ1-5	CASQGNRIGNQPQHF	TGTGCCAGCCAGGGAAACAGGATCGGCAATCAGCCCCAGCATTTT
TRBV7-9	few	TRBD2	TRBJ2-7	CASSFSGGAYEQYF	TGTGCCAGCAGCTTTAGCGGGGGGGCATACGAGCAGTACTTC
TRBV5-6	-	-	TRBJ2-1	CASSLGLGLGRGIYNEQFF	TGTGCCAGCAGCTTGGGGTTGGGACTGGGACGGGGGATTTACAATGAGCAGTTCTTC
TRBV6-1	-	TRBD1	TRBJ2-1	CASSDRDRKYNEQFF	TGTGCCAGCAGTGACCGGGACAGAAAATACAATGAGCAGTTCTTC
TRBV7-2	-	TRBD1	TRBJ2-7	CASSLGGTGAREQYF	TGTGCCAGCAGCTTAGGTGGGACAGGGGCTCGCGAGCAGTACTTC
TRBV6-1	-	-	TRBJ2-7	CASSERLGGEQYF	TGTGCCAGCAGTGAAAGACTGGGGGGCGAGCAGTACTTC
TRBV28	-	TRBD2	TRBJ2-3	CASSLSGGKYTQYF	TGTGCCAGCAGTTTAAGCGGGGGGAAATATACGCAGTATTTT
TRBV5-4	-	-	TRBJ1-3	CASSTGISAGSTIYF	TGTGCCAGCAGCACAGGGATTTCTGCTGGAAGCACCATATATTTT
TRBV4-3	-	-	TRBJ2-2	CASSPRASNTGELFF	TGCGCCAGCAGCCCCAGGGCGTCGAACACCGGGGAGCTGTTTTTT
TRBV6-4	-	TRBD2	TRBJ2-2	CASSDIFRQSGGGHPNTGELFF	TGTGCCAGCAGTGACATTTTTCGACAGAGTGGCGGGGGGCACCCGAACACCGGGGAGCTGTTTTTT
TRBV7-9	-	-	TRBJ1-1	CASSPRSIRVGAFF	TGTGCCAGCAGCCCCCGGTCCATCAGGGTTGGAGCTTTCTTT
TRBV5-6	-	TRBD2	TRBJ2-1	CASSLAVSSYNEQFF	TGTGCCAGCAGTCTAGCGGTCAGCTCCTACAATGAGCAGTTCTTC
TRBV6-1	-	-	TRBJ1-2	CASSEGVTALYGYTF	TGTGCCAGCAGTGAAGGAGTGACAGCGCTCTATGGCTACACCTTC
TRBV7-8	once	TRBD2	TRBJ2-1	CASSSPGHTSGYYNEQFF	TGTGCCAGCAGCTCCCCCGGGCATACTAGCGGCTACTACAATGAGCAGTTCTTC
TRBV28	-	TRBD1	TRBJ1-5	CASSPTGNNQPQHF	TGTGCCAGCAGTCCGACAGGGAACAATCAGCCCCAGCATTTT
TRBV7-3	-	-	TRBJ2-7	CASSLTAGRVGEQYF	TGTGCCAGCAGCTTAACTGCGGGGCGAGTTGGAGAGCAGTACTTC
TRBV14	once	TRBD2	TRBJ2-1	CASSQDEFSGGTYNEQFF	TGTGCCAGCAGCCAAGATGAATTTAGCGGGGGGACCTACAATGAGCAGTTCTTC
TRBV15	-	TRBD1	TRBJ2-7	CATSSGQVNHEQYF	TGTGCCACCAGCAGTGGACAGGTTAATCACGAGCAGTACTTC
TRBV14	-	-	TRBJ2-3	CASSQATLRRGSTDTQYF	TGTGCCAGCAGCCAAGCTACCCTCAGGCGAGGGAGCACAGATACGCAGTATTTT
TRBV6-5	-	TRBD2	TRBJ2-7	CASSVSGVYEQYF	TGTGCCAGCAGTGTCAGCGGGGTCTACGAGCAGTACTTC